The entry below gives a single T cell receptor beta chain sequence along with its context. Its antigen is currently unknown. The sample belongs to a study of immune cell composition in non-small cell lung cancer. Regarding the study as a whole: Tumour-associated clones >0.5% occurred in approximately 31% of adenocarcinomas, less than 80% of squamous.

Per the germline V gene, CDR1 is SEHNR and CDR2 is FQNEAQ (reference sequence). The CDR3 spans 12 residues. The V end was cut by 1 base, the J end by 10 bases, with 8 bases between. The method was immunoSEQ multiplex PCR; TCRdb's version includes in-frame clones alone and lacks a portion of them. This repertoire shows some 4,600 clones, around 68% found once; its top ten account for 8% to 10%. Normal lung was sampled as far from the tumour as possible, at least 3 cm. Frozen unsorted single-cell suspensions supplied the genomic DNA. This chain connects TRBV7-9 to TRBJ1-5; no firm D call. Sequencing input: non-adjacent lung tissue. This TCR was sampled from a human donor with non-small cell lung cancer. The chain's CDR3 is CASSLGASPQHF. The CDR3 bases are TGTGCCAGCAGCTTAGGTGCGAGTCCCCAGCATTTT.